These 5 T cell receptor beta chains share one sample of origin, sequenced in a study of CD8+CD57+ T cells in acquired aplastic anemia. Sequenced patients had shown CD8+CD57+ cell expansion by flow cytometry. Template material for TCR beta VDJ and CDR3 profiling consisted of genomic DNA. Via MiXCR, TCRdb re-called the reads, giving one row per CDR3 protein. The sample shows 150,000 or so distinct CDR3 sequences, around 48% of them seen only once. The sequenced material came from sorted CD4+, CD8+, or CD8+CD57+ T cells (not recorded which) from PBMCs. The receptors here all came from a human donor with aplastic anemia.

This chain uses TRBV2 with TRBJ1-1, with 7 bases lining up with TRBD1. This CDR3 spans 14 amino acids. CDR1 SNHLY and CDR2 FYNNEI come from the germline V gene. Losses at the gene ends were 6 bases for V and 0 bases for J; bases not matched to a gene: 4. The CDR3 is CASSLDRLNTEAFF. Here the CDR3 DNA reads TGTGCCAGCAGCCTGGACAGGTTGAACACTGAAGCTTTCTTT. Supplemented by reference TRBV2 and TRBJ1-1, the full variable domain reads EPEVTQTPSHQVTQMGQEVILRCVPISNHLYFYWYRQILGQKVEFLVSFYNNEISEKSEIFDDQFSVERPDGSNFTLKIRSTKLEDSAMYFCASSLDRLNTEAFFGQGTRLTVV.

This chain uses TRBV7-9 with TRBJ1-1; no clear D. With 11 bases removed from V and 1 base from J, the gap between germline ends came to 8 bases. Looked up from germline, CDR1 is SEHNR and CDR2 is FQNEAQ (reference sequence). This CDR3 comprises 11 residues. CDR3 sequence (DNA): TGTGCCGGTATGGGGAACACTGAAGCTTTCTTT. It translates to CAGMGNTEAFF.

This clonotype was recorded many times. The V and J genes are TRBV12-3 or TRBV12-4 and TRBJ1-2; D is undetermined. The V end was cut by 7 bases, the J end by 7 bases, with 19 bases between. This CDR3 is built from 14 residues. The CDR3 loop is CASTPDEGFGGYTF. The CDR3 DNA sequence: TGTGCCAGCACCCCGGACGAGGGCTTCGGTGGCTACACCTTC.

This clonotype was observed a single time. V and J are TRBV9 and TRBJ2-3, with D hard to call. The CDR3 has 15 residues. Germline loops: CDR1 SGDLS, CDR2 YYNGEE. V lost 4 bases and J lost 0, with 12 bases in between. The CDR3 bases are TGTGCCAGCAGCTACGGCAGTGCTAGCACAGATACGCAGTATTTT. Its protein product is CASSYGSASTDTQYF.

V gene TRBV7-6 combines with J gene TRBJ1-1; D uncertain. This CDR3 is built from 11 residues. The germline gives CDR1 SGHVS, CDR2 FNYEAQ. Trimming shortened V by 3 bases and J by 7 bases, and 6 bases separated the two germline ends. The CDR3 coding sequence is TGTGCCAGCAGCTTCGGTGGTGAAGCTTTCTTT. Protein: CASSFGGEAFF.